This T cell receptor (beta chain) came from a study of cytotoxic CD8 clonotypes in ibrutinib-treated CLL. Study information: The subjects consisted of about eleven relapsed/refractory and approximately 15 treatment-naive individuals, with approximately 18 IGHV unmutated. By median roughly 68 months, 12 had progressed and around 15 stayed remitted; responses had been 2 complete and about 24 partial.

A remark on this clone: Its specificity is unknown.

This CDR3 has 14 amino acids. V was shortened by 4 bases and J by 0 bases, with 7 bases between the two germline ends. Germline values: CDR1 SGHTA, CDR2 FQGNSA. Depths of 1 in 200,000 to 1 in 1 million T cells were the sequencing target. TCRdb's table, derived via immunoSEQ multiplex PCR, lists solely in-frame clones and lacks some. The sample contains about 160,000 clones, 81% of which appear only once. The study's findings and limits: Baseline levels were approached again at progression, after clonality had risen at ibrutinib response.

The material sequenced was PBMCs, taken after 12 months of ibrutinib treatment. The sequence was obtained from a human donor with chronic lymphocytic leukemia. The V gene is TRBV7-2, the J gene TRBJ1-3, with unresolved D. DNA of the CDR3: TGTGCCAGCAGCTCCCTATCCTCTGGAAACACCATATATTTT. Amino acid sequence: CASSSLSSGNTIYF.